Listed here are 16 T cell receptor beta chains from one sample, sequenced in a study of control samples from healthy donors and cancer patients. The repertoire was sequenced with immunoSEQ multiplex PCR; TCRdb's copy has only in-frame clones and lacks some. The sample lists over 150,000 clones, less than 95% occurring once. Material for sequencing was PBMCs. These receptors were collected from a man in his sixties with colorectal cancer.

This clone occurred once. The CDR3, as DNA: TGTGCCAGCAGCACCGGGACAGAGGCTTTCTTT. This gives the protein CASSTGTEAFF. The rearrangement joins TRBV13 to TRBJ1-1; TRBD1 agrees at 7 bases. This CDR3 has 11 residues. Germline CDR1 reads PRHDT; CDR2 reads FYEKMQ (reference sequence). V lost 5 bases to trimming and J lost 11 bases; unmatched junction nucleotides: 5.

CDR3 residues: CASTGRLYGYTF. The CDR3 bases are TGCGCCAGCACCGGACGGCTCTATGGCTACACCTTC. The chain employs TRBV10-2 and TRBJ1-2; unclear D gene. There are 12 residues in the CDR3. Germline CDR1 is WSHSY and CDR2 is SAAADI. Trimming took 7 bases from V and 4 from J, leaving 10 bases between them.

This chain uses TRBV25-1 with TRBJ1-4, with D possibly matching TRBD1 (6 bases). The CDR3 totals 13 residues. Trimming left V 1 base short and J 8 bases short, with 8 bases between. Germline CDR1 is MGHDK and CDR2 is SYGVNS. CDR3 region: CASSEWQGEKLFF. CDR3 in DNA: TGTGCCAGCAGTGAATGGCAGGGGGAAAAACTGTTTTTT.

Written as DNA, the CDR3 is TGTGCCAGTAGCTTAACGGGGACAGCTGAAGCTTTCTTT. It encodes CASSLTGTAEAFF. The rearrangement links TRBV19 to TRBJ1-1, with 7 bases aligning to TRBD1. CDR1 and CDR2 (germline): LNHDA, SQIVND (reference sequence). V shed 6 bases, J shed 6 bases, and the junction held 7 bases outside the gene matches. CDR3 length: 13 amino acids.

This chain uses TRBV7-9 with TRBJ2-3; D is possibly TRBD2 (6 bases). The CDR3 extends over 15 amino acids. Germline CDR1 and CDR2: SEHNR and FQNEAQ (reference sequence). Trimming removed 2 bases from V and 1 base from J, with 10 bases in between. CDR3 protein: CASSLLPSGTDTQYF. Written as DNA, the CDR3 is TGTGCCAGCAGCTTACTCCCTAGCGGCACAGATACGCAGTATTTT.

The chain is built from TRBV15 and TRBJ1-5; D ambiguous. Germline-derived CDR1 and CDR2 are LNHNV and YYDKDF (reference sequence). The CDR3 runs 14 residues. V lost 0 bases to trimming and J lost 6 bases, with 9 bases between them. The CDR3 region is CATSRDSRIQPQHF. As DNA, the CDR3 is TGTGCCACCAGCAGAGATTCCCGGATTCAGCCCCAGCATTTT.

V usage is TRBV29-1 and J usage is TRBJ1-1; D not resolved. Per the germline V gene, CDR1 is SQVTM and CDR2 is ANQGSEA. The V and J ends lost 4 bases and 1 base respectively, with 10 bases between them. This CDR3 comprises 13 residues. The CDR3: CSVVTDWNTEAFF. In nucleotides, the CDR3 is TGCAGCGTTGTAACTGATTGGAACACTGAAGCTTTCTTT.

The CDR3 nucleotides are TGTGCCAGCTCCACGGGGGCGGACAGCAATCAGCCCCAGCATTTT. It translates to CASSTGADSNQPQHF. The rearrangement links TRBV18 to TRBJ1-5, with a weak D call TRBD1 (6 bases). CDR3 length: 15 amino acids. Trimming left V 6 bases short and J 1 base short, with 13 bases between. Germline V lookup: CDR1 KGHSH, CDR2 LQKENI.

The V and J genes are TRBV2 and TRBJ1-1; possible D gene TRBD1, 6 bases. The ends were cut back, 7 bases at V and 4 bases at J, with 16 bases in the middle. CDR1 is SNHLY, CDR2 FYNNEI, per germline. The CDR3 loop spans 14 amino acids. Here the CDR3 DNA reads TGTGCCAGCAACGGAGGGGGAGGTGGCACTGAAGCTTTCTTT. It encodes CASNGGGGGTEAFF.

This chain links TRBV7-2 with TRBJ1-1; D remains ambiguous. There are 15 residues in the CDR3. Germline values: CDR1 SGHTA, CDR2 FQGNSA. V was shortened by 1 base and J by 1 base, with 10 bases between the two germline ends. In DNA form, the CDR3 reads TGTGCCAGCAGCTTAGTTCGCATTGGGAACACTGAAGCTTTCTTT. This sequence encodes CASSLVRIGNTEAFF.

Note on this clone: The same CDR3 is also encoded by other DNA sequences in this sample. This rearrangement joins TRBV30 to TRBJ2-2; perhaps TRBD2 as D (6 bases). V dropped 2 bases and J dropped 7 bases, with 17 bases sitting between them. Looked up from germline, CDR1 is GTSNPN and CDR2 is SVGIG (reference sequence). This CDR3 has 15 residues. The CDR3 DNA is TGTGCCTGGAGTATTAGGCGGGGCCGGGGCGGGGAGCTGTTTTTT. It translates to CAWSIRRGRGGELFF.

The chain combines TRBV11-3 with TRBJ1-1; possible D gene TRBD1, 5 bases. Germline-derived CDR1 and CDR2 are SGHNT and YENEEA. V lost 0 bases and J 3 bases, leaving 8 bases between the germline ends. This CDR3 has 14 amino acids. The DNA for the CDR3 is TGTGCCAGCAGCTTAGACGGGACGGACACTGAAGCTTTCTTT. This sequence encodes CASSLDGTDTEAFF.

This chain uses TRBV19 with TRBJ2-1; TRBD1 matches 9 bases. The CDR3 totals 14 residues. Germline CDR1 reads LNHDA; CDR2 reads SQIVND (reference sequence). J lost 2 bases, V lost 9 bases, and 5 bases had no gene match. The CDR3 DNA sequence: TGTGCCAGCCTCGGACAGGGGCCCTACAATGAGCAGTTCTTC. It yields the protein CASLGQGPYNEQFF.

This clone was detected only once. The chain carries TRBV30 and TRBJ1-3; TRBD1 might be the D (5 bases). This CDR3 contains 13 residues. The V end lost 5 bases, the J end lost 0 bases, and 8 bases lay between the germline ends. Germline CDR1 is GTSNPN and CDR2 is SVGIG (reference sequence). CDR3: CAWARDSGNTIYF. The DNA of the CDR3 is TGTGCCTGGGCCAGGGACTCTGGAAACACCATATATTTT.

This chain connects TRBV24-1 to TRBJ1-1; D possibly corresponds to TRBD1 (6 bases). The CDR3 totals 15 residues. Trimming left V 5 bases short and J 0 bases short, with 12 bases between. Germline V gives CDR1 KGHDR, CDR2 SFDVKD. CDR3: CATSARGTVNTEAFF. The CDR3, as DNA: TGTGCCACCAGTGCCAGGGGTACCGTGAACACTGAAGCTTTCTTT.

This rearrangement joins TRBV5-6 to TRBJ1-6, with 7 bases matching TRBD1. V lost 4 bases to trimming and J lost 8 bases; unmatched junction nucleotides: 9. The germline V gene encodes CDR1 SGHDT and CDR2 YYEEEE. The length of the CDR3 is 15 residues. The CDR3 nucleotides read TGTGCCAGCAGCCCCGACAGGGTAGGCGATTCACCCCTCCACTTT. Translated, it gives CASSPDRVGDSPLHF.